This T cell receptor beta chain was sequenced in a study of T cells in Graves' hyperthyroidism and ophthalmopathy. CDR1 is MDHEN, CDR2 SYDVKM, per germline. Trimming left V 6 bases short and J 2 bases short, with 16 bases between. The CDR3 totals 15 residues. This clonotype was found many times. The antigen remains undetermined. Authors of the study amplified TCR beta CDR3 regions from RNA transcripts. RT-PCR in the first round (using the HTBI primer set) targeted the TCR CDR3. Each CDR3 protein is one row after TCRdb ran MiXCR on the multiplex PCR reads. The table shows 300,000 to 450,000 distinct CDR3 sequences, with about a sixth occurring only once. With a duration under 2 months, the hyperthyroidism was newly diagnosed in patients aged 18 to 65. The PBMCs studied were ones that came from 8.5 to 10 ml fresh peripheral blood. General study results and limits: Ophthalmopathy was model-predicted a median roughly six months pre-onset.

The V gene is TRBV28, the J gene TRBJ2-5; perhaps TRBD2 as D (7 bases). The material sequenced was blood. The clonotype comes from a woman aged 18-29 years with Graves' hyperthyroidism that later progressed to Graves' ophthalmopathy. The CDR3 DNA reads TGTGCCAGCAGCTCGCAGCGGGACATACAAGAGACCCAGTACTTC. This gives the protein CASSSQRDIQETQYF. Filled out from reference TRBV28 and TRBJ2-5, the complete variable domain reads DVKVTQSSRYLVKRTGEKVFLECVQDMDHENMFWYRQDPGLGLRLIYFSYDVKMKEKGDIPEGYSVSREKKERFSLILESASTNQTSMYLCASSSQRDIQETQYFGPGTRLLVL.